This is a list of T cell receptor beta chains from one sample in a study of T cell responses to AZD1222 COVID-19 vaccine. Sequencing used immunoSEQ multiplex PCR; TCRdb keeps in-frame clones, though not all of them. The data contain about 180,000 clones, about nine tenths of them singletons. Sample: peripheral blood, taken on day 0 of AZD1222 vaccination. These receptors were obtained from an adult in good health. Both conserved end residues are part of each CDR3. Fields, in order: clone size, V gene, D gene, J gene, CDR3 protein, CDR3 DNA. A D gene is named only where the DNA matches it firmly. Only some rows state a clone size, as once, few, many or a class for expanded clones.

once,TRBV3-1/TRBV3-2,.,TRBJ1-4,CASSQPRGATNEKLFF,TGTGCCAGCAGCCAACCTCGGGGCGCAACTAATGAAAAACTGTTTTTT
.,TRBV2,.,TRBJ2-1,CASISDSYNEQFF,TGTGCCAGCATTTCGGACTCCTACAATGAGCAGTTCTTC
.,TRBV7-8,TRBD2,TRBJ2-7,CASSLGTRSIPRYEQYF,TGTGCCAGCAGCTTAGGGACTAGAAGTATTCCCCGCTACGAGCAGTACTTC
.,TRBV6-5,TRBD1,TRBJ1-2,CASSYNRGINGYTF,TGTGCCAGCAGTTACAACAGGGGAATAAATGGCTACACCTTC
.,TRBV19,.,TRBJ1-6,CASRTVLNSPLHF,TGTGCCAGTCGGACAGTATTGAATTCACCCCTCCACTTT
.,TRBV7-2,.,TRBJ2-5,CASSDGDTETQYF,TGTGCCAGCAGCGATGGGGACACAGAGACCCAGTACTTC
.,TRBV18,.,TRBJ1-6,CASSPNSYNSPLHF,TGTGCCAGCTCACCCAACTCCTATAATTCACCCCTCCACTTT
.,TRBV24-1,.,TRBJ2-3,CATSDRGFTDTQYF,TGTGCCACCAGTGACCGGGGATTCACAGATACGCAGTATTTT
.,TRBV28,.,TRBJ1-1,CASHGNTEAFF,TGTGCCAGCCACGGGAACACTGAAGCTTTCTTT
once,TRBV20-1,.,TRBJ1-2,CSASQVNYGYTF,TGCAGTGCTAGTCAGGTCAACTATGGCTACACCTTC
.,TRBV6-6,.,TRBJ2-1,CASSYGDEQFF,TGTGCCAGCAGTTACGGGGATGAGCAGTTCTTC
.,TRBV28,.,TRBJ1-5,CASNPHRTAYSNQPQHF,TGTGCCAGCAACCCTCACCGGACCGCTTATAGCAATCAGCCCCAGCATTTT
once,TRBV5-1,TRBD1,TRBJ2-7,CASSLEGGRGLLEQYF,TGCGCCAGCAGCTTGGAAGGCGGCAGGGGGCTCCTCGAGCAGTACTTC
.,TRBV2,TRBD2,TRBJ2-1,CASSEAGGHNEQFF,TGTGCCAGCAGTGAGGCGGGGGGACACAATGAGCAGTTCTTC
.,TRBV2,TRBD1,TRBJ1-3,CASQDRGENTIYF,TGTGCCAGCCAGGACAGGGGAGAAAACACCATATATTTT
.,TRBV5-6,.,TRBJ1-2,CASSLGAVNRAYGYTF,TGTGCCAGCAGCTTGGGGGCTGTGAACAGGGCCTATGGCTACACCTTC
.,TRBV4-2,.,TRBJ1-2,CASSQVMRAQTTRGYTF,TGTGCCAGCAGCCAAGTAATGCGGGCTCAGACGACGCGGGGCTACACCTTC
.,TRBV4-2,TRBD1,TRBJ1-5,CASSPTGGDGQPQHF,TGTGCCAGCAGCCCGACAGGGGGCGACGGTCAGCCCCAGCATTTT
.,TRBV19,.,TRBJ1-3,CASTSSWGGRGTIYF,TGTGCCAGTACCTCATCGTGGGGAGGACGGGGGACCATATATTTT
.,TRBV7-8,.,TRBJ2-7,CASSTSGAWEQYF,TGTGCCAGCAGCACTTCGGGGGCTTGGGAGCAGTACTTC
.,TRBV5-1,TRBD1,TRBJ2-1,CASSDDRAPWEQFF,TGCGCCAGCAGCGACGACAGGGCCCCGTGGGAGCAGTTCTTC
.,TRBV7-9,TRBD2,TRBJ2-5,CAISRASGGAGETQYF,TGTGCCATCTCGCGGGCCAGCGGGGGGGCTGGTGAGACCCAGTACTTC
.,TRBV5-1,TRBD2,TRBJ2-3,CASSSGAGGPDTQYF,TGCGCCAGCAGCTCGGGAGCGGGGGGGCCCGATACGCAGTATTTT
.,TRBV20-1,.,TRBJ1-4,CAAQTNEKLFF,TGCGCGGCGCAGACTAATGAAAAACTGTTTTTT
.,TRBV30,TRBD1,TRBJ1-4,CAWSGQGRFSEKLFF,TGTGCCTGGAGTGGACAGGGGCGTTTCAGTGAAAAACTGTTTTTT
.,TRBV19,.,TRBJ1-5,CASSIAFNQPQHF,TGTGCCAGTAGTATTGCCTTTAATCAGCCCCAGCATTTT
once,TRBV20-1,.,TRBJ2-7,CSASWVGGYEQYF,TGCAGTGCTAGTTGGGTAGGGGGCTACGAGCAGTACTTC
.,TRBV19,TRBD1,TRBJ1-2,CASRQGNYGYTF,TGTGCCAGTAGACAGGGGAACTATGGCTACACCTTC
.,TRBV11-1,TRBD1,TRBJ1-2,CASSSSTGGDYGYTF,TGTGCCAGCAGCTCCTCGACAGGGGGCGACTATGGCTACACCTTC
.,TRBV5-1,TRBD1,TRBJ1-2,CASSSRTGTLNYGYTF,TGCGCCAGCAGCTCGAGGACAGGGACCCTTAACTATGGCTACACCTTC
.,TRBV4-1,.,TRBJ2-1,CASSQDSPLGLSSYNEQFF,TGCGCCAGCAGCCAAGATTCCCCTCTCGGTCTGAGCTCCTACAATGAGCAGTTCTTC
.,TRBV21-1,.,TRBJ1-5,CASSNLQPQHF,TGTGCCAGCAGCAATTTACAGCCCCAGCATTTT
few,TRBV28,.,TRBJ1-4,CASSFPGAVRSYEKLFF,TGTGCCAGCAGTTTCCCCGGGGCAGTTAGAAGTTATGAAAAACTGTTTTTT
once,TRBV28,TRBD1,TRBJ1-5,CASRAGGGFNQPQHF,TGTGCCAGCAGGGCGGGAGGGGGCTTCAATCAGCCCCAGCATTTT
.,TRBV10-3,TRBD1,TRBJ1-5,CAIRGQGEGQPQHF,TGTGCCATCAGAGGACAGGGGGAAGGACAGCCCCAGCATTTT
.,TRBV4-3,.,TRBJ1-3,CASTVQVSSGNTIYF,TGCGCCAGCACTGTACAGGTTTCCTCTGGAAACACCATATATTTT
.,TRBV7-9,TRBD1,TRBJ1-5,CASSPTGIQPQHF,TGTGCCAGCAGCCCGACAGGGATTCAGCCCCAGCATTTT
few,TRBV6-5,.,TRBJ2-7,CASSRNYEQYF,TGTGCCAGCAGCCGCAACTACGAGCAGTACTTC
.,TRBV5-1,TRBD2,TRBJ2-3,CASSSISAGGQDTQYF,TGCGCCAGCAGCTCCATTTCAGCGGGGGGGCAAGATACGCAGTATTTT
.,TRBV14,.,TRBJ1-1,CASSQVLYEAFF,TGTGCCAGCAGCCAAGTCTTGTATGAAGCTTTCTTT
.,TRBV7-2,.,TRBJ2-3,CASSQRRGASTDTQYF,TGTGCCAGCAGCCAGCGCCGGGGGGCCTCCACAGATACGCAGTATTTT
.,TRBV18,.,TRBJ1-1,CASSNGWRTEAFF,TGTGCCAGCTCAAACGGGTGGAGAACTGAAGCTTTCTTT
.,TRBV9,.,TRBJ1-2,CASSDSGSPDYGYTF,TGTGCCAGCAGCGATTCAGGGAGTCCCGACTATGGCTACACCTTC
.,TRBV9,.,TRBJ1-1,CASSQSTGAMNTEAFF,TGTGCCAGCAGCCAGTCCACAGGCGCGATGAACACTGAAGCTTTCTTT
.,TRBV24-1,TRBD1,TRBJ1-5,CATSKGEQGALSNQPQHF,TGTGCCACCAGTAAAGGGGAACAGGGGGCGTTAAGCAATCAGCCCCAGCATTTT